This T cell receptor beta chain emerged from a study of blood T cell repertoires in COVID-19. Study-level information: The study drew acute and convalescent COVID-19 samples from the United States, Italy and Spain. Sources were T cells, B-cell-depleted T cells, or PBMCs; the material itself was cDNA or gDNA.

The CDR3 runs to 15 residues. Trimming shortened V by 2 bases and J by 0 bases, and 7 bases separated the two germline ends. Germline CDR1 and CDR2: LGHDT and YNNKEL (reference sequence). Sequencing used immunoSEQ multiplex PCR; TCRdb keeps in-frame clones, though not all of them. Found here are about 230,000 clones, over 80% of them singletons; the top ten hold 2.5% to 3%. This clone was observed a few times. The clonotype originates from a woman in her 70s with active or convalescent COVID-19. Material for sequencing was peripheral blood. The chain recombines TRBV3-1 (or the pseudogene TRBV3-2) with TRBJ1-4; no firm D call. CDR3 in amino acids: CASSQTFATNEKLFF. The CDR3 nucleotides are TGTGCCAGCAGCCAAACATTCGCAACTAATGAAAAACTGTTTTTT.